This T cell receptor (beta chain) was profiled in a study of control samples from healthy donors and cancer patients. The germline V gene has CDR1 GTSNPN and CDR2 SVGIG (reference sequence). Trimming left V 4 bases short and J 8 bases short, with 14 bases between. This CDR3 is 12 amino acids long. Assay used: immunoSEQ multiplex PCR; TCRdb lists only in-frame clones, some missing. Among roughly 400,000 clones, more than 80% were seen once, and the ten largest hold around 6.5%. The clonotype comes from a man aged 35 to 55 with head and neck cancer. The rearrangement links TRBV30 to TRBJ1-2, with D possibly being TRBD1 (5 bases). Sequences were obtained from PBMCs. The CDR3 protein is CAWTPGLRGYTF. Written as DNA, the CDR3 is TGTGCCTGGACTCCGGGACTCAGGGGCTACACCTTC.